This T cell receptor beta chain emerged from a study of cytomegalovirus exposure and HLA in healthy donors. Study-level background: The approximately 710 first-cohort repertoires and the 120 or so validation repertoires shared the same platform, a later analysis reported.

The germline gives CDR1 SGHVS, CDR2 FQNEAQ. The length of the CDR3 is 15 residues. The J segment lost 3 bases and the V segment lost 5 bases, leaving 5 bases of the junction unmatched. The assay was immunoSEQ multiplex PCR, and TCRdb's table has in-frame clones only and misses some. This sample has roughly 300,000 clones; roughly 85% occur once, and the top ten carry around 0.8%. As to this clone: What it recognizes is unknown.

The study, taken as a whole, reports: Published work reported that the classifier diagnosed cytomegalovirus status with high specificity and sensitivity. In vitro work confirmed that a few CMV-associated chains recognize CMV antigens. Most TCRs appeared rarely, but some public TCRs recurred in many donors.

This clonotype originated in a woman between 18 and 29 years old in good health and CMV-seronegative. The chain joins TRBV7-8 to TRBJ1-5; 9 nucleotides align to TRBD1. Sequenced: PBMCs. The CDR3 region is CASSRGQGLNQPQHF. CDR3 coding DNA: TGTGCCAGCAGCCGAGGACAGGGGCTCAATCAGCCCCAGCATTTT.